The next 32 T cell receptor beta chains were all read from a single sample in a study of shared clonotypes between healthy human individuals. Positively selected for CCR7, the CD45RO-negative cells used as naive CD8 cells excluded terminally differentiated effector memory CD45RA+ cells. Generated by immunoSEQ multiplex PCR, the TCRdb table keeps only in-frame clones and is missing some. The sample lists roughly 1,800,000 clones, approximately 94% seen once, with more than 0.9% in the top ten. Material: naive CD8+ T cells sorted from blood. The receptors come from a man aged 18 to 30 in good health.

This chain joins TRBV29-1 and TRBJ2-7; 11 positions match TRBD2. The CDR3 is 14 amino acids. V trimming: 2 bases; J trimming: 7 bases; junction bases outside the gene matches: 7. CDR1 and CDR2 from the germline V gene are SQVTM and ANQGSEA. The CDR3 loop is CSVELTSGGGEQYF. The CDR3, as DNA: TGCAGCGTTGAACTAACTAGCGGGGGCGGAGAGCAGTACTTC.

CDR3 residues: CASSSPHGDGYTF. In DNA, the CDR3 is TGTGCCAGCAGCTCTCCCCACGGGGATGGCTACACCTTC. The chain employs TRBV7-9 and TRBJ1-2; D gene uncertain. The germline gives CDR1 SEHNR, CDR2 FQNEAQ (reference sequence). V was shortened by 4 bases and J by 6 bases, with 12 bases between the two germline ends. CDR3 length equals 13 residues.

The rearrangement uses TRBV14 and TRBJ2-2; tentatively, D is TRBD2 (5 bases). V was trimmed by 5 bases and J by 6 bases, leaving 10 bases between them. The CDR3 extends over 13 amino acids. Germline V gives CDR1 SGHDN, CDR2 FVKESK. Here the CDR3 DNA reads TGTGCCAGCAGCTTGATAGCGTCCGGGGAGCTGTTTTTT. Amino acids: CASSLIASGELFF.

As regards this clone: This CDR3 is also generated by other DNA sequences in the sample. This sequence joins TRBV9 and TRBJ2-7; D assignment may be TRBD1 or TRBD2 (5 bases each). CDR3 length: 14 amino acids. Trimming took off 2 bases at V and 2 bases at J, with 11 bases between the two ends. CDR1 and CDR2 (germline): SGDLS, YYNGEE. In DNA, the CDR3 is TGTGCCAGCAGCGTGGGGACGGGAACCTACGAGCAGTACTTC. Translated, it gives CASSVGTGTYEQYF.

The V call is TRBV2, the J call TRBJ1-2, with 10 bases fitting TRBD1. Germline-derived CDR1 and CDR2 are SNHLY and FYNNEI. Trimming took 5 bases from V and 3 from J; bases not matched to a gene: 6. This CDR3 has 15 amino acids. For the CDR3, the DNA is TGTGCCAGCAGTTACACCGGGACAGGGGACTATGGCTACACCTTC. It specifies CASSYTGTGDYGYTF.

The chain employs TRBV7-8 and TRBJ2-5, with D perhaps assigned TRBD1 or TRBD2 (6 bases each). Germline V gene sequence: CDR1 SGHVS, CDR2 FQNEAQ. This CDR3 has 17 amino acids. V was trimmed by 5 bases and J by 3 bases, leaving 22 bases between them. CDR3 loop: CASSPRPFGGPEETQYF. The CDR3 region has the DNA TGTGCCAGCAGCCCGCGGCCGTTTGGGGGGCCCGAAGAGACCCAGTACTTC. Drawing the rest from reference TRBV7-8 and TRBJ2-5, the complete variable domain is GAGVSQSPRYKVAKRGQDVALRCDPISGHVSLFWYQQALGQGPEFLTYFQNEAQLDKSGLPSDRFFAERPEGSVSTLKIQRTQQEDSAVYLCASSPRPFGGPEETQYFGPGTRLLVL.

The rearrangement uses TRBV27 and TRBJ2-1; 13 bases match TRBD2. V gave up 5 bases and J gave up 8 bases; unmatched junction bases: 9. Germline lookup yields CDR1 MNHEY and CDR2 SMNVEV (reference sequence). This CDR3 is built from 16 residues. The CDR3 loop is CASSSTTSGGKDEQFF. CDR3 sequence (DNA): TGTGCCAGCAGTAGCACGACTAGCGGGGGGAAGGATGAGCAGTTCTTC.

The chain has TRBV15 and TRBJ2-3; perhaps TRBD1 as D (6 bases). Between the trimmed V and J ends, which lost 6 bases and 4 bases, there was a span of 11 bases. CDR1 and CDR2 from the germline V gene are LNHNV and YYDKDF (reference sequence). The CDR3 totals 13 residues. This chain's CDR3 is CATSDRLADTQYF. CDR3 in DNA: TGTGCCACCAGTGACAGGTTGGCAGATACGCAGTATTTT.

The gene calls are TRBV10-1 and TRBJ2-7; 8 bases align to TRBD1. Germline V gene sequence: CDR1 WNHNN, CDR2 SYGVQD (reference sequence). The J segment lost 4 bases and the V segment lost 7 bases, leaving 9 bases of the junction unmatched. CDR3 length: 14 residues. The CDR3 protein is CASTGGQGGYEQYF. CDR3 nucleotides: TGCGCCAGCACCGGAGGACAGGGTGGATACGAGCAGTACTTC.

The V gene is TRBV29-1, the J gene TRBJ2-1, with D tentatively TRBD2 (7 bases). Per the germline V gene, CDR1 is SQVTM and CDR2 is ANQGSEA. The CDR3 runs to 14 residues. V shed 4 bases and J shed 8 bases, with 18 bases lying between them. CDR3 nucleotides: TGCAGCGTTGGCGATACCCGGGGGGCGGATGAGCAGTTCTTC. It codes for CSVGDTRGADEQFF.

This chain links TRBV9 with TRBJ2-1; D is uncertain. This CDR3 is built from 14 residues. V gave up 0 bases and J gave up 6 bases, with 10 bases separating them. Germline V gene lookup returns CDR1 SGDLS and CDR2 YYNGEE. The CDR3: CASSVGGSINEQFF. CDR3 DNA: TGTGCCAGCAGCGTAGGGGGTAGTATCAATGAGCAGTTCTTC.

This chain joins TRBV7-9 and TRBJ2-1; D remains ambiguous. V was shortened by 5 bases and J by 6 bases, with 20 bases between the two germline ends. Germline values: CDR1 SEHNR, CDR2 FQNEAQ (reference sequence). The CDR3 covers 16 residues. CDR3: CASSPPTGKGFNEQFF. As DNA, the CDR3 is TGTGCCAGCAGCCCCCCAACTGGAAAAGGATTCAATGAGCAGTTCTTC.

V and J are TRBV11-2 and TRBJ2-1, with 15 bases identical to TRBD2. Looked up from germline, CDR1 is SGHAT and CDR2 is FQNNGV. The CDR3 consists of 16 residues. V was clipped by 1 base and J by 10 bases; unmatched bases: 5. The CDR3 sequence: CASSLGWTSGRGEQFF. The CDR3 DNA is TGTGCCAGCAGCTTAGGGTGGACTAGCGGGAGGGGGGAGCAGTTCTTC.

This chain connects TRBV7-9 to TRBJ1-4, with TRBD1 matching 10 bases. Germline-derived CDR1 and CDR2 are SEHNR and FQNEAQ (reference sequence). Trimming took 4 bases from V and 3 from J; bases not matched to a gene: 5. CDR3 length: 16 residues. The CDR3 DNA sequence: TGTGCCAGCAGCTCGACAGGGGGCGGGTCTAATGAAAAACTGTTTTTT. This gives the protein CASSSTGGGSNEKLFF.

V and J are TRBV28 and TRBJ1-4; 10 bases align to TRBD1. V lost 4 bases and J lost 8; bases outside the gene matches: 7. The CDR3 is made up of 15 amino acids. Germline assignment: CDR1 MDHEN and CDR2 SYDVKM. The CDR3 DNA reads TGTGCCAGCAGTTCTCCTCGGACAGGGGGGGAAAAACTGTTTTTT. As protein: CASSSPRTGGEKLFF.

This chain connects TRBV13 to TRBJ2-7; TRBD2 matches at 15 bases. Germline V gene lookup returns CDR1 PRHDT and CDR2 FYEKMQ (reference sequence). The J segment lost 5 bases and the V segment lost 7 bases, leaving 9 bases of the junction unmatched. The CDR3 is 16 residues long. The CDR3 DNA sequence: TGTGCCAGCACCACTGGACTAGCGGGAGGGCCCCACGAGCAGTACTTC. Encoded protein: CASTTGLAGGPHEQYF.

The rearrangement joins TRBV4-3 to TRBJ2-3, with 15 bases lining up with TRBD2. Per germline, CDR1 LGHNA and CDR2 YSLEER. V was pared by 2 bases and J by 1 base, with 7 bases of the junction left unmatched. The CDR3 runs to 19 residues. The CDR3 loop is CASSQTGLAGGGGTDTQYF. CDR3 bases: TGCGCCAGCAGCCAAACCGGACTAGCGGGAGGGGGGGGCACAGATACGCAGTATTTT.

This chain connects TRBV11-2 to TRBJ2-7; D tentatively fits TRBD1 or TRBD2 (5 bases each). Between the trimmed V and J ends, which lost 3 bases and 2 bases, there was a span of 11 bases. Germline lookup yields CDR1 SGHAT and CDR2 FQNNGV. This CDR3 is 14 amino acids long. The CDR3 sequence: CASSFYGATYEQYF. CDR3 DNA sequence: TGTGCCAGCAGCTTTTACGGGGCGACCTACGAGCAGTACTTC.

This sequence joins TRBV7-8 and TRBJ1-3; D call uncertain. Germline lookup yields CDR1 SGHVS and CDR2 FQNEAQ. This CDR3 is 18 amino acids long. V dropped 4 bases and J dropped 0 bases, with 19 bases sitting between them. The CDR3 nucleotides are TGTGCCAGCAGCTACACAGAAACGAGTCCCATCTCTGGAAACACCATATATTTT. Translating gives CASSYTETSPISGNTIYF.

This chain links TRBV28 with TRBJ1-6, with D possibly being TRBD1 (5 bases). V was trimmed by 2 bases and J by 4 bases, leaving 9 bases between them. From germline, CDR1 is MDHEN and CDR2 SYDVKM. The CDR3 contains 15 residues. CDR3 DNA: TGTGCCAGCAGTTTAGGGACGGGTTATAATTCACCCCTCCACTTT. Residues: CASSLGTGYNSPLHF.

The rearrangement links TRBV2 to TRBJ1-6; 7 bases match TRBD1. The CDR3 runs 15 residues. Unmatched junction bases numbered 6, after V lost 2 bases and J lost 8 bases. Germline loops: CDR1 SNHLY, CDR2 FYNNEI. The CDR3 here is CASSERGQHYSPLHF. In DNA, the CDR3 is TGTGCCAGCAGTGAAAGGGGACAGCATTATTCACCCCTCCACTTT.

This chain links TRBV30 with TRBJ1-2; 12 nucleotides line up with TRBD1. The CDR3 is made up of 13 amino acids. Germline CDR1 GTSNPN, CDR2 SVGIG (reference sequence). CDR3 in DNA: TGTGCGGCCGGGACAGGGGGCGACTATGGCTACACCTTC. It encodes CAAGTGGDYGYTF.

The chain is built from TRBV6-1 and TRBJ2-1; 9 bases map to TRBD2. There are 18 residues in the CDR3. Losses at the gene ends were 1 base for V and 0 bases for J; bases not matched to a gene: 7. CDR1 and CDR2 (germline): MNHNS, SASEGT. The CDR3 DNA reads TGTGCCAGCAGTGAAGAGCCTAGCGGGACCTACTCCTACAATGAGCAGTTCTTC. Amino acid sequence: CASSEEPSGTYSYNEQFF.

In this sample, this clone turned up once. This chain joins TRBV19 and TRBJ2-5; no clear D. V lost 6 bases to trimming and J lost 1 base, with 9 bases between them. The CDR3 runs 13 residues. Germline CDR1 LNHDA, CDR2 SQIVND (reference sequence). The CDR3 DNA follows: TGTGCCAGTAGACCTGTGGCCCAAGAGACCCAGTACTTC. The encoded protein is CASRPVAQETQYF. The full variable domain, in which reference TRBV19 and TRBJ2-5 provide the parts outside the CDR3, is DGGITQSPKYLFRKEGQNVTLSCEQNLNHDAMYWYRQDPGQGLRLIYYSQIVNDFQKGDIAEGYSVSREKKESFPLTVTSAQKNPTAFYLCASRPVAQETQYFGPGTRLLVL.

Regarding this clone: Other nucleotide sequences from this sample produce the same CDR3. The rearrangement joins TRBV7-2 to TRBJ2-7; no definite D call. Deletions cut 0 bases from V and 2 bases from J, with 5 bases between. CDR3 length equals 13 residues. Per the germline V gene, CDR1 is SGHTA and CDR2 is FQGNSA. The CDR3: CASSLASPYEQYF. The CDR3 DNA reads TGTGCCAGCAGCTTAGCGAGTCCCTACGAGCAGTACTTC.

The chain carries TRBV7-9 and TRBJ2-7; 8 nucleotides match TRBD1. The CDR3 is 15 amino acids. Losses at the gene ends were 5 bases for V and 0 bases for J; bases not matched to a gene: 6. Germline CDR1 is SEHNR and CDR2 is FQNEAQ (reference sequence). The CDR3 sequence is CASSPDRVPSYEQYF. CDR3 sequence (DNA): TGTGCCAGCAGCCCGGACAGGGTTCCCTCCTACGAGCAGTACTTC. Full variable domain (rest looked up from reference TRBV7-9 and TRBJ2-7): DTGVSQNPRHKITKRGQNVTFRCDPISEHNRLYWYRQTLGQGPEFLTYFQNEAQLEKSRLLSDRFSAERPKGSFSTLEIQRTEQGDSAMYLCASSPDRVPSYEQYFGPGTRLTVT.

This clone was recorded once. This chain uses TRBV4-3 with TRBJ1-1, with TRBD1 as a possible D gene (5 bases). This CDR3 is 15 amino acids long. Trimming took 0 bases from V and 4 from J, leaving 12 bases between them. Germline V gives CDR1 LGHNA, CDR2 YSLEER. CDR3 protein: CASSQDHYGATEAFF. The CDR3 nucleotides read TGCGCCAGCAGCCAAGACCACTACGGGGCCACTGAAGCTTTCTTT.

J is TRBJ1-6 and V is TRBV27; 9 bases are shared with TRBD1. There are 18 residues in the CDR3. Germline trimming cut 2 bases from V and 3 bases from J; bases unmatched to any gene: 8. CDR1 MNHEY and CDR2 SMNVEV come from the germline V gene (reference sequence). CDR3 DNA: TGTGCCAGCAGTTTACGAGGCACAGGGGGCATCTATAATTCACCCCTCCACTTT. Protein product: CASSLRGTGGIYNSPLHF.

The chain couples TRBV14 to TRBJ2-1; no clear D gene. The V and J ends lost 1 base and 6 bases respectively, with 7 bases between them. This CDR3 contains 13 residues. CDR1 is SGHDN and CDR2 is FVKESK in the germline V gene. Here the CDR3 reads CASSQVLGNEQFF. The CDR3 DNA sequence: TGTGCCAGCAGCCAAGTTCTAGGCAATGAGCAGTTCTTC.

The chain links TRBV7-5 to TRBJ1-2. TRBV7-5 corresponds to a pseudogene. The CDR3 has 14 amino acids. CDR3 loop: CARGVVPGLYGYTF. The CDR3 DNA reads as TGTGCCAGAGGGGTTGTCCCGGGCCTCTATGGCTACACCTTC.

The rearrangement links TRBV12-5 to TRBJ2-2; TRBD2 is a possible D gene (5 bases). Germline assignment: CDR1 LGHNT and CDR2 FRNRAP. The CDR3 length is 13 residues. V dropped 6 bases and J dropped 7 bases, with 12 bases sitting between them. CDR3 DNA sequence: TGTGCTAGTGGCCCGACCGGACTCGGGGAGCTGTTTTTT. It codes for CASGPTGLGELFF.

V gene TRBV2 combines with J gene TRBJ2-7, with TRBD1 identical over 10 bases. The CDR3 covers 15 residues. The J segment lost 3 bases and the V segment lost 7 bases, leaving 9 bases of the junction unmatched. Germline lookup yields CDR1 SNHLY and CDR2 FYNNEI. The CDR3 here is CASNSRDRGFYEQYF. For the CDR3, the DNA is TGTGCCAGCAACAGCCGGGACAGGGGATTCTACGAGCAGTACTTC.